The 28 T cell receptor beta chains below come from one sample, sequenced in a study of breast tumors, draining lymph nodes, adjacent tissues. Axillary draining lymph nodes of breast cancer patients supplied the node samples. TCRdb passed the multiplex PCR reads through MiXCR, listing each CDR3 protein once. The sample shows some 140,000 distinct CDR3 sequences, approximately 22% of them seen only once. The material sequenced was axillary lymph node tissue. These receptor sequences come from a female donor with breast cancer. Some clones in this sample may be carry-over from other donors' samples.

This clonotype occurred many times. This chain uses TRBV18 with TRBJ2-6; D might be TRBD1 (6 bases). Per germline, CDR1 KGHSH and CDR2 LQKENI. Trimming took off 3 bases at V and 2 bases at J, with 11 bases between the two ends. The CDR3 has 16 residues. The CDR3 DNA reads as TGTGCCAGCTCACCTTTTCCAGGGGCTGGGGCCAACGTCCTGACTTTC. Protein sequence: CASSPFPGAGANVLTF.

This clonotype was observed at least ten times. This chain uses TRBV29-1 with TRBJ2-7; perhaps TRBD1 as D (5 bases). There are 13 residues in the CDR3. Looked up from germline, CDR1 is SQVTM and CDR2 is ANQGSEA. The ends were cut back, 7 bases at V and 3 bases at J, with 16 bases in the middle. In DNA, the CDR3 is TGCAGCGCCAAAGGTGGGGCAGTCTACGAGCAGTACTTC. Protein sequence: CSAKGGAVYEQYF.

This clonotype was seen repeatedly, ten times or more. V gene TRBV12-3 or TRBV12-4 combines with J gene TRBJ2-7, with D maybe TRBD1 (6 bases). The V and J ends lost 4 bases and 3 bases respectively, with 16 bases between them. The CDR3 sequence is 15 residues long. CDR3 nucleotide sequence: TGTGCCAGCAGTTCACACAGGGCCAGAATCTACGAGCAGTACTTC. Translating gives CASSSHRARIYEQYF.

This clonotype was observed at least ten times. The chain has TRBV2 and TRBJ1-2; 12 nucleotides align to TRBD1. The trim removed 6 bases at V and 7 bases at J, leaving 6 bases unmatched. CDR3 size: 14 residues. Germline assignment: CDR1 SNHLY and CDR2 FYNNEI. CDR3 sequence (DNA): TGTGCCAGCAGAGTGGGACAGGGGGCGTCTGGCTACACCTTC. This codes for CASRVGQGASGYTF. Combining the CDR3 with reference TRBV2 and TRBJ1-2 gives the whole variable domain EPEVTQTPSHQVTQMGQEVILRCVPISNHLYFYWYRQILGQKVEFLVSFYNNEISEKSEIFDDQFSVERPDGSNFTLKIRSTKLEDSAMYFCASRVGQGASGYTFGSGTRLTVV.

This clonotype was detected many times. The chain carries TRBV19 and TRBJ1-5; 9 positions agree with TRBD1. Germline V gene sequence: CDR1 LNHDA, CDR2 SQIVND (reference sequence). The CDR3 contains 16 residues. V lost 5 bases to trimming and J lost 4 bases; unmatched junction nucleotides: 9. The CDR3 reads CASSASRTGVNQPQHF. The CDR3 DNA follows: TGTGCCAGTAGTGCCTCGAGGACAGGGGTGAATCAGCCCCAGCATTTT.

This clonotype turned up a few times. The V gene is TRBV28, the J gene TRBJ1-5; D remains ambiguous. The germline V gene encodes CDR1 MDHEN and CDR2 SYDVKM. V was pared by 6 bases and J by 1 base, with 10 bases between. The CDR3 loop spans 14 amino acids. The CDR3 DNA sequence: TGTGCCAGCAGGCTTGCCCTCAGCAATCAGCCCCAGCATTTT. This codes for CASRLALSNQPQHF.

Ten or more counts support this clonotype. The rearrangement uses TRBV5-1 and TRBJ1-3, with D tentatively TRBD1 (5 bases). This CDR3 is built from 17 residues. Germline-derived CDR1 and CDR2 are SGHRS and YFSETQ. Trimming cost V 0 bases and J 0 bases, with 13 bases left between them. CDR3 in DNA: TGCGCCAGCAGCTTGGTTGGTTCGGGGCGCTCTGGAAACACCATATATTTT. It yields the protein CASSLVGSGRSGNTIYF.

This clonotype showed up many times. This chain joins TRBV29-1 and TRBJ2-1; D gene ambiguous. The V gene lost 4 bases and the J gene lost 10 bases, with 11 bases spanning the gap. The CDR3 consists of 11 residues. Per germline, CDR1 SQVTM and CDR2 ANQGSEA. CDR3 coding DNA: TGCAGCGTTGGCGGACCCACCGAGCAGTTCTTC. Protein: CSVGGPTEQFF.

This clonotype is medium-sized (0.01 to 0.1%). The chain has TRBV12-3 or TRBV12-4 and TRBJ1-3; no firm D call. There are 11 residues in the CDR3. The germline V and J ends were trimmed by 5 bases and 4 bases, with 3 bases remaining between them. CDR3 DNA sequence: TGTGCCAGCAGTCCAGGAAACACCATATATTTT. Translating it yields CASSPGNTIYF.

This clonotype has at least ten counts. The J gene is TRBJ2-7, the V gene TRBV2; D is uncertain. The CDR3 has 13 amino acids. Looked up from germline, CDR1 is SNHLY and CDR2 is FYNNEI. Trimming shortened V by 7 bases and J by 5 bases, and 15 bases separated the two germline ends. The CDR3 region has the DNA TGTGCCAGCACTATCACCCCCTGGGACGAGCAGTACTTC. Its protein product is CASTITPWDEQYF.

This clonotype was found many times. This chain uses TRBV6-6 with TRBJ1-5, with D unresolved. The germline gives CDR1 MNHNY, CDR2 SVGAGI (reference sequence). The CDR3 runs to 15 residues. The V and J ends lost 0 bases and 3 bases respectively, with 9 bases between them. The CDR3 DNA reads TGTGCCAGCAGTTACTCAGGGAGAGCCAATCAGCCCCAGCATTTT. Amino acids: CASSYSGRANQPQHF.

This clonotype was seen at least ten times. This CDR3 is CASSLTGRNSYGYTF. CDR3 DNA sequence: TGTGCCAGCAGCCTCACGGGGAGGAACAGCTATGGCTACACCTTC. The chain links TRBV5-6 to TRBJ1-2; D call uncertain. Germline CDR1 is SGHDT and CDR2 is YYEEEE. Deletions cut 4 bases from V and 4 bases from J, with 17 bases between. This CDR3 is 15 amino acids long. The entire variable domain, with the rest obtained from reference TRBV5-6 and TRBJ1-2, is as follows: DAGVTQSPTHLIKTRGQQVTLRCSPKSGHDTVSWYQQALGQGPQFIFQYYEEEERQRGNFPDRFSGHQFPNYSSELNVNALLLGDSALYLCASSLTGRNSYGYTFGSGTRLTVV.

This clonotype was observed a single time. With a much larger clone just one base away, this may be a read error. The gene calls are TRBV12-3 or TRBV12-4 and TRBJ1-3, with D possibly being TRBD1 (6 bases). The CDR3 has 16 amino acids. This CDR3 is CASSQRGAFSGNTVYF. Written as DNA, the CDR3 is TGTGCCAGCAGCCAACGGGGGGCTTTCTCTGGAAACACCGTATATTTT.

The CDR3 loop reads CASSIAGLAGGSTYEQYF. CDR3 DNA sequence: TGTGCCAGCAGCATCGCGGGGCTAGCGGGAGGCTCAACGTACGAGCAGTACTTC. V usage is TRBV28 and J usage is TRBJ2-7; the match to TRBD2 covers 11 bases. V shed 6 bases, J shed 4 bases, and the junction held 17 bases outside the gene matches. Germline V lookup: CDR1 MDHEN, CDR2 SYDVKM. The CDR3 length is 18 residues. The whole variable domain, remainder taken from reference TRBV28 and TRBJ2-7, is DVKVTQSSRYLVKRTGEKVFLECVQDMDHENMFWYRQDPGLGLRLIYFSYDVKMKEKGDIPEGYSVSREKKERFSLILESASTNQTSMYLCASSIAGLAGGSTYEQYFGPGTRLTVT.

The table lists this clonotype with many counts. The chain carries TRBV30 and TRBJ2-7; TRBD1 aligns across 10 bases. The CDR3 contains 14 residues. J was trimmed by 6 bases and V by 2 bases; bases with no gene match: 7. Per the germline V gene, CDR1 is GTSNPN and CDR2 is SVGIG (reference sequence). CDR3 in amino acids: CAWSLGTGVSEQYF. The CDR3 DNA sequence: TGTGCCTGGAGTTTAGGGACAGGGGTTAGCGAGCAGTACTTC.

There are a few counts of this clonotype. V and J are TRBV24-1 and TRBJ2-6; D may be TRBD1 (6 bases). V lost 7 bases, J lost 1 base, and 7 bases lay in between. The CDR3 consists of 14 residues. Germline V gene sequence: CDR1 KGHDR, CDR2 SFDVKD. This chain's CDR3 is CATRDSSGANVLTF. The CDR3 coding sequence is TGTGCCACCAGGGACAGTTCTGGGGCCAACGTCCTGACTTTC.

This clonotype has a count of ten or more. V and J are TRBV29-1 and TRBJ2-5; D unclear. Germline loops: CDR1 SQVTM, CDR2 ANQGSEA. The CDR3 is 15 amino acids. The V end was cut by 7 bases, the J end by 4 bases, with 22 bases between. CDR3 nucleotide sequence: TGCAGCGGGAGATATCGGACCCCAGGACGAGAGACCCAGTACTTC. Translation gives CSGRYRTPGRETQYF.

This clonotype was seen repeatedly, ten times or more. This rearrangement joins TRBV5-1 to TRBJ2-1, with 8 nucleotides matching TRBD1. There are 15 residues in the CDR3. V trimming: 1 base; J trimming: 3 bases; junction bases outside the gene matches: 3. CDR1 SGHRS and CDR2 YFSETQ come from the germline V gene. CDR3 nucleotide sequence: TGCGCCAGCAGCTTGAGTGGACAGGGCTACAATGAGCAGTTCTTC. Translating gives CASSLSGQGYNEQFF.

On this clonotype: This may come from a read error, since a much larger clone is one base off. The chain recombines TRBV30 with TRBJ1-2; D uncertain. The CDR3 is 14 residues long. The ends were cut back, 7 bases at V and 0 bases at J, with 15 bases in the middle. Germline V CDR1 and CDR2: GTSNPN, SVGIG (reference sequence). The chain's CDR3 is CASLQHKSNYGYTF. The DNA for the CDR3 is TGTGCCTCCTTACAACACAAATCTAACTATGGCTACACCTTC.

Many counts were recorded for this clonotype. The V call is TRBV20-1, the J call TRBJ2-3, with TRBD2 identical over 10 bases. Germline-derived CDR1 and CDR2 are DFQATT and SNEGSKA (reference sequence). V lost 3 bases, J lost 2 bases, and 11 bases stayed unmatched. The CDR3 consists of 17 residues. CDR3 bases: TGCAGTGCTAGGCGAGCGGGAGGGCCGTCCCACACAGATACGCAGTATTTT. Translating it yields CSARRAGGPSHTDTQYF.

This clonotype was seen at least ten times. This chain links TRBV7-2 with TRBJ2-3; 8 positions agree with TRBD1. Per germline, CDR1 SGHTA and CDR2 FQGNSA. The CDR3 totals 15 residues. V trimming: 3 bases; J trimming: 0 bases; junction bases outside the gene matches: 2. The CDR3 reads CASSFRTGSTDTQYF. The CDR3 region has the DNA TGTGCCAGCAGCTTCCGGACAGGGAGCACAGATACGCAGTATTTT.

This clonotype was picked up many times. The chain joins TRBV10-2 to TRBJ2-7; D unclear. Trimming took 8 bases from V and 7 from J, leaving 18 bases between them. CDR1 WSHSY and CDR2 SAAADI come from the germline V gene. The CDR3 runs to 13 residues. The CDR3 DNA reads as TGCGCCAGCGGGCGGCAGCCTCAAGGGGAGCAGTACTTC. Protein: CASGRQPQGEQYF.

This clonotype was counted many times. The gene calls are TRBV2 and TRBJ2-7; D is possibly TRBD1 or TRBD2 (5 bases each). V was clipped by 6 bases and J by 4 bases, with 13 bases between them. This CDR3 has 13 amino acids. Germline CDR1 reads SNHLY; CDR2 reads FYNNEI. The DNA of the CDR3 is TGTGCCAGCAGAAGGGACCCGGAGTACGAGCAGTACTTC. It specifies CASRRDPEYEQYF.

As regards this clonotype: A much larger clone differs by one base, so this may be a read error. The CDR3 carries no conserved terminal phenylalanine or tryptophan, so it likely arises from a read error. The chain joins TRBV4-2 to TRBJ2-2, with D possibly matching TRBD2 (7 bases). The V gene's germline CDR1 is LGHNA and CDR2 YNFKEQ. This CDR3 has 16 amino acids. V was pared by 0 bases and J by 5 bases, with 13 bases between. This CDR3 is CASSQDRGRGTGELFV. CDR3 DNA: TGTGCCAGCAGCCAAGATAGGGGGAGGGGAACCGGGGAGCTGTTTGTT.

This clonotype has at least ten counts. The chain couples TRBV24-1 to TRBJ2-1, with 9 nucleotides matching TRBD2. Germline V gives CDR1 KGHDR, CDR2 SFDVKD. This CDR3 has 16 residues. Trimming cost V 1 base and J 9 bases; bases outside gene matches: 9. CDR3 sequence (DNA): TGTGCCACCAGTGATTTCGGCGCGGGAGGGCCTGGTGAGCAGTTCTTC. Amino acids: CATSDFGAGGPGEQFF.

This clonotype was observed at least ten times. The J gene is TRBJ1-2, the V gene TRBV18; D is possibly TRBD1 (5 bases). Trimming took 2 bases from V and 8 from J, leaving 9 bases between them. CDR3 length: 12 residues. Germline values: CDR1 KGHSH, CDR2 LQKENI. The CDR3 coding sequence is TGTGCCAGCTCACCAAGCACAGGCGGCTACACCTTC. It specifies CASSPSTGGYTF.

This clonotype showed up many times. This rearrangement joins TRBV6-5 to TRBJ2-1; D gene unclear. CDR1 MNHEY and CDR2 SVGAGI come from the germline V gene. The CDR3 covers 15 residues. Trimming took off 6 bases at V and 0 bases at J, with 12 bases between the two ends. CDR3 coding DNA: TGTGCCAGCAGGAGAATCCGAAGCTCCTACAATGAGCAGTTCTTC. Translating it yields CASRRIRSSYNEQFF.

This clonotype was seen repeatedly, ten times or more. This chain uses TRBV12-3 or TRBV12-4 with TRBJ2-2; 10 bases fit TRBD2. Losses at the gene ends were 6 bases for V and 2 bases for J; bases not matched to a gene: 9. CDR3 size: 17 residues. CDR3 region: CASSRAGGPYNTGELFF. Written as DNA, the CDR3 is TGTGCCAGCAGCCGAGCGGGAGGGCCTTATAACACCGGGGAGCTGTTTTTT.